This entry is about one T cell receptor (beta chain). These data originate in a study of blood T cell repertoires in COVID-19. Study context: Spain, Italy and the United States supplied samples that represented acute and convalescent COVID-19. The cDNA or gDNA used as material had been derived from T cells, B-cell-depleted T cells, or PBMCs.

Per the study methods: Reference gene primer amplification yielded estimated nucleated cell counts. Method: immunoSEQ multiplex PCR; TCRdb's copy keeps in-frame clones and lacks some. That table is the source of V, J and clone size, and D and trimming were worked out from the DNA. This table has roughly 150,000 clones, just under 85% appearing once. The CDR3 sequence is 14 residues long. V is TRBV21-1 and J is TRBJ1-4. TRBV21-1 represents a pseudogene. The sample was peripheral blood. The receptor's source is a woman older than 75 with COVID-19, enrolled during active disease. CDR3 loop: CASSGNREGKKLFF. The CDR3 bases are TGTGCCAGCAGCGGAAACAGGGAGGGGAAAAAACTGTTTTTT.